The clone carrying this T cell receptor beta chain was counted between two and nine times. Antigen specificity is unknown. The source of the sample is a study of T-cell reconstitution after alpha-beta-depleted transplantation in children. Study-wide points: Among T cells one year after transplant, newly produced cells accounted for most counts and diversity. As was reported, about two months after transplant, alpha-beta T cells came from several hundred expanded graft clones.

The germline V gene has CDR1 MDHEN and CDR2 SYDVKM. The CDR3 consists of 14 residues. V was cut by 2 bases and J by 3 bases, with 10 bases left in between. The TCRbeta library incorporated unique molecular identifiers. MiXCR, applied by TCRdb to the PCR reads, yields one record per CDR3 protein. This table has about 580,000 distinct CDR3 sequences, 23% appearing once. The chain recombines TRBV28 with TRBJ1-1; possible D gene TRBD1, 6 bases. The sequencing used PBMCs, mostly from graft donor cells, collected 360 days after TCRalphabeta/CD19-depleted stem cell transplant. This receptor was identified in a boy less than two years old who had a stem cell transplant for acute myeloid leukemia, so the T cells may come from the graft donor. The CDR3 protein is CASSLTRGYTEAFF. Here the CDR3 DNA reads TGTGCCAGCAGTTTAACGAGGGGGTACACTGAAGCTTTCTTT.